The entry that follows covers one TCR beta chain sequence. The antigen is undetermined. This sample was included in a study of Tregs in tolerant kidney transplant recipients. The assay was immunoSEQ multiplex PCR, and TCRdb's table has in-frame clones only and misses some. Here the sample spans about 240,000 clones, approximately 84% being singletons. V trimming: 7 bases; J trimming: 5 bases; junction bases outside the gene matches: 8. Germline values: CDR1 LNHDA, CDR2 SQIVND (reference sequence). The CDR3 is 16 residues long. Study findings and constraints: The most relevant donor-specific Treg TCRbeta repertoire apparently came from expansion with activated donor B cells. The small number of patients limits these findings pending further validation.

Unstimulated regulatory T cells (CD4+CD25+CD127-), CD4+CD25- non-regulatory cells, CD4 and CD8 cells were FACS-sorted from thawed PBMCs. Sequencing used CD4+ T cells from blood. V and J are TRBV19 and TRBJ2-3; 14 positions match TRBD2. The TCR was taken from a human donor in good health. This CDR3 is CASTLGTSGSGDTQYF. Here the CDR3 DNA reads TGTGCCAGTACCCTGGGGACTAGCGGGAGCGGAGATACGCAGTATTTT.